Presented here are 21 T cell receptor beta chains from one specimen sequenced in a study of blood T cell repertoires in COVID-19. The table came from immunoSEQ multiplex PCR; TCRdb's copy has only in-frame clones and leaves some out. The table shows about 400,000 clones, with nearly 90% occurring only once. What was sequenced was PBMCs or T cells enriched from blood (not recorded which). These receptors originate from a woman aged 40-49 years with acute COVID-19.

The genes are TRBV5-1 and TRBJ2-5; TRBD2 matches 7 bases. Germline V gene lookup returns CDR1 SGHRS and CDR2 YFSETQ. This CDR3 is 15 amino acids long. V lost 0 bases to trimming and J lost 1 base; unmatched junction nucleotides: 3. The CDR3 DNA is TGCGCCAGCAGCTTGGAGCGGGGATTCCAAGAGACCCAGTACTTC. Its protein is CASSLERGFQETQYF.

The rearrangement links TRBV7-2 to TRBJ1-1; D may be TRBD1 (5 bases). The CDR3 is made up of 11 amino acids. V was trimmed by 9 bases and J by 6 bases, leaving 11 bases between them. CDR1 is SGHTA and CDR2 is FQGNSA in the germline V gene. CDR3 loop: CASGGSSEAFF. DNA for the CDR3: TGTGCCAGTGGGGGGTCGTCTGAAGCTTTCTTT.

The V call is TRBV10-2, the J call TRBJ1-6; perhaps TRBD1 as D (5 bases). Trimming shortened V by 3 bases and J by 6 bases, and 9 bases separated the two germline ends. Germline CDR1 and CDR2: WSHSY and SAAADI. This CDR3 is 14 amino acids long. CDR3 nucleotides: TGCGCCAGCAGTGACACGGACATTAATTCACCCCTCCACTTT. Its protein product is CASSDTDINSPLHF.

The chain is built from TRBV12-3 or TRBV12-4 and TRBJ1-6; D not resolved. V lost 6 bases and J 7 bases, leaving 10 bases between the germline ends. The CDR3 has 13 residues. In DNA form, the CDR3 reads TGTGCCAGCAGCCCGGTGAGGAATTCACCCCTCCACTTT. Its protein is CASSPVRNSPLHF.

The chain couples TRBV3-1 (or the pseudogene TRBV3-2) to TRBJ1-3, with D tentatively TRBD1 (6 bases). Trimming removed 6 bases from V and 10 bases from J, with 13 bases in between. The CDR3 contains 12 residues. CDR1 is LGHDT and CDR2 is YNNKEL in the germline V gene (reference sequence). The CDR3 loop reads CASREGGGTIYF. The DNA for the CDR3 is TGTGCCAGCAGGGAAGGGGGGGGTACCATATATTTT.

The chain has TRBV19 and TRBJ2-5; TRBD1 aligns across 9 bases. The CDR3 covers 13 residues. V was clipped by 6 bases and J by 3 bases; unmatched bases: 2. Germline-derived CDR1 and CDR2 are LNHDA and SQIVND (reference sequence). The CDR3 region has the DNA TGTGCCAGTAGCACAGGGGGCGAAGAGACCCAGTACTTC. Protein sequence: CASSTGGEETQYF. The full variable domain, completed using reference TRBV19 and TRBJ2-5, is DGGITQSPKYLFRKEGQNVTLSCEQNLNHDAMYWYRQDPGQGLRLIYYSQIVNDFQKGDIAEGYSVSREKKESFPLTVTSAQKNPTAFYLCASSTGGEETQYFGPGTRLLVL.

J is TRBJ2-1 and V is TRBV9; no reliable D call. The CDR3 is 16 residues long. CDR1 is SGDLS and CDR2 is YYNGEE in the germline V gene. V was pared by 3 bases and J by 3 bases, with 16 bases between. The CDR3 nucleotides read TGTGCCAGCAGCGCCGAGAACGGCGGAATCTACAATGAGCAGTTCTTC. Its translation: CASSAENGGIYNEQFF.

The V and J genes are TRBV10-3 and TRBJ2-7, with 7 nucleotides matching TRBD1. This CDR3 comprises 12 residues. V lost 5 bases, J lost 6 bases, and 4 bases stayed unmatched. Germline V gene sequence: CDR1 ENHRY, CDR2 SYGVKD. The CDR3 here is CAISPDRAEQYF. CDR3 in DNA: TGTGCCATCAGTCCCGACAGGGCCGAGCAGTACTTC.

This rearrangement joins TRBV30 to TRBJ1-5; TRBD1 aligns across 11 bases. Germline-derived CDR1 and CDR2 are GTSNPN and SVGIG (reference sequence). V lost 1 base to trimming and J lost 4 bases; unmatched junction nucleotides: 9. This CDR3 region has 17 residues. This CDR3 reads CAWSAQDRGLFNQPQHF. CDR3 DNA sequence: TGTGCCTGGAGTGCTCAGGACAGGGGGCTCTTTAATCAGCCCCAGCATTTT.

The rearrangement uses TRBV6-5 and TRBJ1-5, with TRBD1 matching over 7 bases. V gave up 4 bases and J gave up 0 bases; unmatched junction bases: 6. Germline values: CDR1 MNHEY, CDR2 SVGAGI. The CDR3 extends over 16 amino acids. CDR3 sequence: CASSFTGDISNQPQHF. The CDR3 bases are TGTGCCAGCAGTTTTACAGGGGATATTAGCAATCAGCCCCAGCATTTT.

The rearrangement joins TRBV7-8 to TRBJ2-3; TRBD2 aligns across 9 bases. The CDR3 sequence is 16 residues long. V lost 8 bases, J lost 5 bases, and 14 bases stayed unmatched. CDR1 is SGHVS and CDR2 is FQNEAQ in the germline V gene. The CDR3 DNA reads as TGTGCCAGCTGGTTGCGGGGGGGCCTGAGTAAAGATACGCAGTATTTT. This sequence encodes CASWLRGGLSKDTQYF.

The chain combines TRBV11-3 with TRBJ2-2, with 7 bases identical to TRBD2. The CDR3 spans 15 residues. Trimming took 5 bases from V and 5 from J; bases not matched to a gene: 8. Germline V lookup: CDR1 SGHNT, CDR2 YENEEA. Here the CDR3 DNA reads TGTGCCAGCAGCCAAGGACTAGTTTCGACCGGGGAGCTGTTTTTT. Protein: CASSQGLVSTGELFF.

The rearrangement links TRBV27 to TRBJ2-5; D possibly corresponds to TRBD2 (6 bases). Per germline, CDR1 MNHEY and CDR2 SMNVEV (reference sequence). V lost 5 bases and J 2 bases, leaving 15 bases between the germline ends. The CDR3 consists of 15 residues. CDR3 DNA: TGTGCCAGCAGTCCCACCCCCGGGGGACAAGAGACCCAGTACTTC. Its protein is CASSPTPGGQETQYF.

Only a few counts were recorded for this clone. J is TRBJ1-2 and V is TRBV4-1; possibly TRBD1 for D (5 bases). The CDR3 length is 16 residues. Germline CDR1 reads MGHRA; CDR2 reads YSYEKL. V gave up 0 bases and J gave up 6 bases, with 17 bases separating them. The CDR3 sequence: CASSQDRGAGPDGYTF. CDR3 nucleotides: TGCGCCAGCAGCCAAGATCGAGGCGCAGGGCCCGATGGCTACACCTTC.

This clone has just one count. The rearrangement links TRBV5-4 to TRBJ2-5; 7 bases fit TRBD2. The J segment lost 1 base and the V segment lost 4 bases, leaving 4 bases of the junction unmatched. Germline CDR1 SGHNT, CDR2 YYREEE (reference sequence). The CDR3 totals 14 residues. The CDR3 DNA reads TGTGCCAGCAGCGCTGGGACTACCCAAGAGACCCAGTACTTC. It encodes CASSAGTTQETQYF.

V and J are TRBV4-1 and TRBJ1-1, with TRBD1 identical over 10 bases. Germline CDR1 reads MGHRA; CDR2 reads YSYEKL. The CDR3 consists of 17 residues. The trim removed 1 base at V and 4 bases at J, leaving 9 bases unmatched. The CDR3 region has the DNA TGCGCCAGCAGCCAAGCGGACAGGGGGGCGCGGGGCACTGAAGCTTTCTTT. Its protein is CASSQADRGARGTEAFF.

This clone showed up just once. V and J are TRBV7-9 and TRBJ2-1; 8 bases are shared with TRBD1. J lost 6 bases, V lost 1 base, and 2 bases had no gene match. The CDR3 totals 14 residues. The germline V gene has CDR1 SEHNR and CDR2 FQNEAQ (reference sequence). Written as DNA, the CDR3 is TGTGCCAGCAGCTTAGAAGGACAGGGCAATGAGCAGTTCTTC. It is translated as CASSLEGQGNEQFF.

The chain combines TRBV5-8 with TRBJ2-4; D remains unclear. V lost 0 bases and J 3 bases, leaving 7 bases between the germline ends. The CDR3 has 14 amino acids. Germline CDR1 reads SGHTS; CDR2 reads YDEGEE. CDR3 region: CASSLGDSKNIQYF. The DNA of the CDR3 is TGTGCCAGCAGCTTGGGAGATAGCAAAAACATTCAGTACTTC.

This clone was seen a single time. The V and J genes are TRBV30 and TRBJ2-3; 7 bases match TRBD1. The germline V gene has CDR1 GTSNPN and CDR2 SVGIG (reference sequence). J lost 2 bases, V lost 4 bases, and 6 bases had no gene match. This CDR3 region has 14 residues. The CDR3, as DNA: TGTGCCTGGACCCGGGACAGTTACACAGATACGCAGTATTTT. It encodes CAWTRDSYTDTQYF. Full variable domain (missing parts from reference TRBV30 and TRBJ2-3): SQTIHQWPATLVQPVGSPLSLECTVEGTSNPNLYWYRQAAGRGLQLLFYSVGIGQISSEVPQNLSASRPQDRQFILSSKKLLLSDSGFYLCAWTRDSYTDTQYFGPGTRLTVL.

The chain links TRBV2 to TRBJ2-7; TRBD2 matches 9 bases. Germline V lookup: CDR1 SNHLY, CDR2 FYNNEI. The CDR3 is 15 amino acids. Trimming removed 0 bases from V and 3 bases from J; junction bases left unmatched: 3. Written as DNA, the CDR3 is TGTGCCAGCAGTGAAGCGCTGACTAGCGGCTACGAGCAGTACTTC. Translating it yields CASSEALTSGYEQYF.

V is TRBV7-8 and J is TRBJ1-4; D is perhaps TRBD1 (6 bases). Germline loops: CDR1 SGHVS, CDR2 FQNEAQ. V dropped 4 bases and J dropped 8 bases, with 14 bases sitting between them. CDR3 length: 14 residues. Here the CDR3 reads CASSYDRQWEKLFF. DNA for the CDR3: TGTGCCAGCAGCTACGACAGGCAATGGGAAAAACTGTTTTTT.